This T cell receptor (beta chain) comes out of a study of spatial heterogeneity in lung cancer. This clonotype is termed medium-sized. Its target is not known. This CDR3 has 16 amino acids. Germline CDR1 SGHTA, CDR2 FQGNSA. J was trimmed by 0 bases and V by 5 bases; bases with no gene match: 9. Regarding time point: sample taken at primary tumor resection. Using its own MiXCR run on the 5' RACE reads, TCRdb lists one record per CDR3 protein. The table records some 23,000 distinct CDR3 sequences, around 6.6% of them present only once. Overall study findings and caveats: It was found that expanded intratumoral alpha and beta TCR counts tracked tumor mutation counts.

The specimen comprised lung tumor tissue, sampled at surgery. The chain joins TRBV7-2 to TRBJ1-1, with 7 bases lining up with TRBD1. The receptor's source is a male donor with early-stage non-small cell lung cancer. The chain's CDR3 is CASSPAYRGMNTEAFF. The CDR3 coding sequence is TGTGCCAGCAGCCCTGCCTACAGGGGAATGAACACTGAAGCTTTCTTT.